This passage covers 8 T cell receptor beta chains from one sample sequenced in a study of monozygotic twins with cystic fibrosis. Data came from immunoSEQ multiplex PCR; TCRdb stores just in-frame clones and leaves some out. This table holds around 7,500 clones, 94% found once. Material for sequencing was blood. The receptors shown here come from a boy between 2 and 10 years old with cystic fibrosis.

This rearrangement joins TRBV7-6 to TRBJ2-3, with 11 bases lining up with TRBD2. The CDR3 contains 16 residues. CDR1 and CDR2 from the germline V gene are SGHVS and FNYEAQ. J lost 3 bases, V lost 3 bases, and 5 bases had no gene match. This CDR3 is CASSFPLAGETDTQYF. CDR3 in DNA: TGTGCCAGCAGCTTCCCACTAGCGGGGGAAACAGATACGCAGTATTTT.

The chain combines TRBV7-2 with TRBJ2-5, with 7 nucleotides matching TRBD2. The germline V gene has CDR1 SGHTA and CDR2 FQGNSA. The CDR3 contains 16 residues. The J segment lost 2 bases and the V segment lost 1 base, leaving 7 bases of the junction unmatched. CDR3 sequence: CASSLGLAVTQETQYF. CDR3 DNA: TGTGCCAGCAGCTTAGGGCTAGCGGTCACTCAAGAGACCCAGTACTTC. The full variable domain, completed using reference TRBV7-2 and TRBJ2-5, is GAGVSQSPSNKVTEKGKDVELRCDPISGHTALYWYRQSLGQGLEFLIYFQGNSAPDKSGLPSDRFSAERTGGSVSTLTIQRTQQEDSAVYLCASSLGLAVTQETQYFGPGTRLLVL.

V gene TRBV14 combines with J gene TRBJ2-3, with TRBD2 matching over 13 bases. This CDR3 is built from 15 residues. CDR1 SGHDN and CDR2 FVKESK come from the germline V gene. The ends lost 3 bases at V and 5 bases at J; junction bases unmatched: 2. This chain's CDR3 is CASSQGLAGLDTQYF. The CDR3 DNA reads TGTGCCAGCAGCCAGGGACTAGCGGGGCTAGATACGCAGTATTTT.

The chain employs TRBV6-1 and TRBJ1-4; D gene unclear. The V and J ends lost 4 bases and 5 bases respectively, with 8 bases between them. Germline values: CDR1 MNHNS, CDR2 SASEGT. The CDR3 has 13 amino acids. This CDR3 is CASSAGLNEKLFF. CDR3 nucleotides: TGTGCCAGCAGTGCGGGTTTGAATGAAAAACTGTTTTTT.

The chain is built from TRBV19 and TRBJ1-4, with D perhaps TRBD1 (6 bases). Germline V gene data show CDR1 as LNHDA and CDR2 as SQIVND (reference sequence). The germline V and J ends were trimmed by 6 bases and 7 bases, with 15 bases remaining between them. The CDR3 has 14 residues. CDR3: CASRPGQEGEKLFF. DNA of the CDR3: TGTGCCAGTAGACCGGGACAAGAGGGTGAAAAACTGTTTTTT.

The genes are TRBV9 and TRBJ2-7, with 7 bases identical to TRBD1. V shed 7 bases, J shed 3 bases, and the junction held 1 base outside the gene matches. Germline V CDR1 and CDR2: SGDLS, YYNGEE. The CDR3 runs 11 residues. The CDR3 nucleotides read TGTGCCAGCGGGGACAGCTACGAGCAGTACTTC. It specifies CASGDSYEQYF.

The CDR3 nucleotides read TGTGCCAGCAGCTTAGCGCTTGGCGAGAGCTCCTACGAGCAGTACTTC. Its translation is CASSLALGESSYEQYF. This chain connects TRBV11-3 to TRBJ2-7; D is ambiguous. The CDR3 has 16 residues. Looked up from germline, CDR1 is SGHNT and CDR2 is YENEEA. Trimming took 1 base from V and 0 from J, leaving 13 bases between them.

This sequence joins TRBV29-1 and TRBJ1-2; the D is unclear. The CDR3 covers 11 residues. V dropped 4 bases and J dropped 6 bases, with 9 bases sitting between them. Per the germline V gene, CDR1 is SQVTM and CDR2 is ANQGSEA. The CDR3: CSVVVFDGYTF. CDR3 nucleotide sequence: TGCAGCGTTGTGGTTTTTGATGGCTACACCTTC.